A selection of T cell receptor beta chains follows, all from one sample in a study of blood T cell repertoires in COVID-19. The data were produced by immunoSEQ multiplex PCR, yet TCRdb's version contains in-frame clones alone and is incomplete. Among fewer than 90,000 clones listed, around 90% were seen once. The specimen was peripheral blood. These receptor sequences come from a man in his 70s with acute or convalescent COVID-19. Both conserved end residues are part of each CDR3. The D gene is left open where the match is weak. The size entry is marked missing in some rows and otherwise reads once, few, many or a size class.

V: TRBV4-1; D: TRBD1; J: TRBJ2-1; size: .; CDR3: CASSQADRGLRDEQFF; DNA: TGCGCCAGCAGCCAAGCGGACAGGGGGCTTAGGGATGAGCAGTTCTTC
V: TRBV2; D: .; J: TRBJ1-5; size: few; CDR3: CASSGKDRYQPQHF; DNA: TGTGCCAGCAGTGGTAAGGACAGATATCAGCCCCAGCATTTT
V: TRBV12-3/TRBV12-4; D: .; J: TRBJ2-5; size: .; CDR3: CASSLVLETQYF; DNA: TGTGCCAGCAGTTTAGTCCTAGAGACCCAGTACTTC
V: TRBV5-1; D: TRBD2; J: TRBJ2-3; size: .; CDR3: CASSSGVAGVVTDTQYF; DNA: TGCGCCAGCAGCTCAGGGGTAGCGGGAGTGGTCACAGATACGCAGTATTTT
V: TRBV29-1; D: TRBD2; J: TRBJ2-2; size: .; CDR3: CSVAPRGLNTGELFF; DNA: TGCAGCGTTGCCCCCCGGGGACTAAACACCGGGGAGCTGTTTTTT
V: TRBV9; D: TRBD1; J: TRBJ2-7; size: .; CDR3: CASSPRTGPVEQYF; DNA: TGTGCCAGCAGCCCCAGGACAGGGCCGGTGGAGCAGTACTTC
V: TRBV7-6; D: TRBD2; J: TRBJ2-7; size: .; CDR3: CASSLGLAGLHEQYF; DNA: TGTGCCAGCAGCTTAGGCCTAGCGGGGCTTCACGAGCAGTACTTC
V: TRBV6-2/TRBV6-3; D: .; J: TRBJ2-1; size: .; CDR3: CASSYSGGNTYNEQFF; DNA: TGTGCCAGCAGTTACTCAGGCGGGAATACCTACAATGAGCAGTTCTTC
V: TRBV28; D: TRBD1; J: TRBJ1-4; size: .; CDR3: CASSLPGQGDEKLFF; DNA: TGTGCCAGCAGTTTACCGGGACAGGGGGATGAAAAACTGTTTTTT
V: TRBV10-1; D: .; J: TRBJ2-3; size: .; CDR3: CASRGPGEDTQYF; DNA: TGCGCCAGCAGGGGTCCGGGGGAAGATACGCAGTATTTT
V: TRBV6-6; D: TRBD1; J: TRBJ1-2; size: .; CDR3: CASSYAEGATWGYTF; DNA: TGTGCCAGCAGTTACGCAGAGGGGGCTACGTGGGGCTACACCTTC
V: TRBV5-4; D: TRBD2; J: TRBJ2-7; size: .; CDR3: CASSSTSGLYEQYF; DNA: TGTGCCAGCAGCTCAACTAGCGGGCTCTACGAGCAGTACTTC
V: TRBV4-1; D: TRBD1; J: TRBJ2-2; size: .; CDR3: CASSSGQGGTGELFF; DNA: TGCGCCAGCAGCTCGGGACAGGGCGGCACCGGGGAGCTGTTTTTT
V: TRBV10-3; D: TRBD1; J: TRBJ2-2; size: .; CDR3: CAIRRQGEVAGELFF; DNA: TGTGCCATCAGGCGACAGGGGGAGGTCGCCGGGGAGCTGTTTTTT
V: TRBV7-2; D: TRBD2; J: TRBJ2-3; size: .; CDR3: CASAAGLAGPNTQYF; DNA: TGTGCCAGCGCCGCCGGACTAGCGGGCCCCAATACGCAGTATTTT
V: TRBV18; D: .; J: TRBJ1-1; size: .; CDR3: CASSQQGNTEAFF; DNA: TGTGCCAGCTCCCAACAGGGGAACACTGAAGCTTTCTTT
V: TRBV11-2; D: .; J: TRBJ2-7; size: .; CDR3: CASSLEGGDYEQYF; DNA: TGTGCCAGCAGCTTAGAAGGCGGAGATTACGAGCAGTACTTC
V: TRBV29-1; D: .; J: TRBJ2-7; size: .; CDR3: CSVVTGLRSSYEQYF; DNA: TGCAGCGTGGTGACGGGACTCAGGAGCTCCTACGAGCAGTACTTC
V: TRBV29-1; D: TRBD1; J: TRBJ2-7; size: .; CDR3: CSVIDTGQGADEQYF; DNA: TGCAGCGTTATAGATACGGGACAGGGTGCCGACGAGCAGTACTTC
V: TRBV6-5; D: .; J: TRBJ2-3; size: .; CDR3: CASSYYGGPSTDTQYF; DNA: TGTGCCAGCAGTTACTACGGGGGGCCTAGCACAGATACGCAGTATTTT
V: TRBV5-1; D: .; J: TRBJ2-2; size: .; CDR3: CASNQQGYTGELFF; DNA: TGCGCCAGCAACCAACAGGGATACACCGGGGAGCTGTTTTTT
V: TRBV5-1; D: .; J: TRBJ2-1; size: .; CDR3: CASSLDSTNDPEQFF; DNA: TGCGCCAGCAGCTTGGACAGCACCAATGACCCCGAGCAGTTCTTC
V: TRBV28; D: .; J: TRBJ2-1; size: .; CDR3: CASSLIGGTNNEQFF; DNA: TGTGCCAGCAGTTTAATCGGAGGCACCAACAATGAGCAGTTCTTC
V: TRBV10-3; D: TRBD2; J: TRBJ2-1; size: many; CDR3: CAIRPSGSYNEQFF; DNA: TGTGCCATCAGGCCTAGCGGGAGCTACAATGAGCAGTTCTTC
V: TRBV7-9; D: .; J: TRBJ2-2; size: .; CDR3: CASSLSLNTGELFF; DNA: TGTGCCAGCAGCTTAAGCTTAAACACCGGGGAGCTGTTTTTT
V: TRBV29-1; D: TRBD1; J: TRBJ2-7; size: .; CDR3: CSVRQSDRAPYEQYF; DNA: TGCAGCGTACGACAGTCGGACAGGGCCCCCTACGAGCAGTACTTC
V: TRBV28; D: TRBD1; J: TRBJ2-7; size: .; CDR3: CASISVGGGTGAHEQYF; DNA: TGTGCCAGCATATCAGTCGGCGGCGGGACAGGTGCCCACGAGCAGTACTTC
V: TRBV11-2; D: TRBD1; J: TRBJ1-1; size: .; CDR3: CASSLGPGQGDWQTEAFF; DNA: TGTGCCAGCAGCTTAGGACCGGGACAGGGGGACTGGCAAACTGAAGCTTTCTTT
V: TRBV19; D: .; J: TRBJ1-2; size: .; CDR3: CASTRGELGYGYTF; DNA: TGTGCCTCGACCAGAGGCGAGCTGGGCTATGGCTACACCTTC
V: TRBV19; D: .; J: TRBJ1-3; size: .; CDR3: CASSTTVSGNTIYF; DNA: TGTGCCAGTAGCACGACAGTCTCTGGAAACACCATATATTTT
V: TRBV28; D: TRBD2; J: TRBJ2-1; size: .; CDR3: CASSLWGLAGPFSSYNEQFF; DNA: TGTGCCAGCAGTTTATGGGGACTAGCGGGACCCTTTAGCTCCTACAATGAGCAGTTCTTC
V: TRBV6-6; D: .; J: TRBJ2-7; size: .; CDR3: CASSYETYEQYF; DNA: TGTGCCAGCAGTTACGAGACCTACGAGCAGTACTTC
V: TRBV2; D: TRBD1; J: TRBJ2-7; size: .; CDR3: CASSTDRVGEQYF; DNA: TGTGCCAGCAGTACAGACAGGGTCGGAGAGCAGTACTTC
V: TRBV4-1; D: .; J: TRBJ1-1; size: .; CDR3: CASSQRDTEAFF; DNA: TGCGCCAGCAGCCAACGGGACACTGAAGCTTTCTTT
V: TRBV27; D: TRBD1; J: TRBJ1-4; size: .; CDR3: CATRGTGGANEKLFF; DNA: TGTGCCACCCGGGGGACAGGGGGCGCGAATGAAAAACTGTTTTTT
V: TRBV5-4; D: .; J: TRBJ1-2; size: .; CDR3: CASSWGGAFGYTF; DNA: TGTGCCAGCAGCTGGGGGGGGGCGTTCGGCTACACCTTC
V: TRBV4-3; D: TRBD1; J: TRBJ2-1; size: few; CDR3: CASSLGTGAVNEQFF; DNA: TGCGCCAGCAGCCTCGGGACAGGGGCAGTCAATGAGCAGTTCTTC
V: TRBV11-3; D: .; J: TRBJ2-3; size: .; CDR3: CASSLSSVADTQYF; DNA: TGTGCCAGCAGCTTATCTAGCGTGGCAGATACGCAGTATTTT
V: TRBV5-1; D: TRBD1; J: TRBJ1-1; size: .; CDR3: CASSPDRGTEAFF; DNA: TGCGCCAGCAGCCCTGACAGGGGCACTGAAGCTTTCTTT
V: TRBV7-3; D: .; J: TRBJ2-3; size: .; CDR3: CASSLTVGAGTDTQYF; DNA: TGTGCCAGCAGCTTAACTGTGGGGGCCGGCACAGATACGCAGTATTTT
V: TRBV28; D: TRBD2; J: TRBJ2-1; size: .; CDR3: CASSWGLAGGHEQFF; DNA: TGTGCCAGCAGTTGGGGACTAGCGGGGGGGCATGAGCAGTTCTTC
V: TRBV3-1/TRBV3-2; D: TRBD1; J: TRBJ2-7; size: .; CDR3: CASSQRDRGGYEQYF; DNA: TGTGCCAGCAGCCAAAGGGACAGGGGTGGATACGAGCAGTACTTC
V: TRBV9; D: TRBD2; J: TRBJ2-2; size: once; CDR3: CASSLTPGLTNTGELFF; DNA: TGTGCCAGCAGCTTGACCCCGGGACTAACGAACACCGGGGAGCTGTTTTTT
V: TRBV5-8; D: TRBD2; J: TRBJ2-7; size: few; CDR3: CASSWTSGLTSEQYF; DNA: TGTGCCAGCAGCTGGACTAGCGGACTGACTAGCGAGCAGTACTTC